The 21 T cell receptor beta chains given below trace back to one sample, sequenced in a study of blood T cell repertoires in COVID-19. TCRdb keeps only in-frame clones here, not all; method: immunoSEQ multiplex PCR. The sample yields 110,000 to 150,000 clones, 80% seen once. The sample comprised peripheral blood. Receptor source: an older man who had recovered from COVID-19.

V and J are TRBV10-3 and TRBJ1-2, with 8 bases matching TRBD1. Germline-derived CDR1 and CDR2 are ENHRY and SYGVKD. The V and J ends lost 2 bases and 7 bases, in that order; junction bases with no gene match: 6. The CDR3 has 14 amino acids. The CDR3 loop reads CAISERQGAGGYTF. CDR3 nucleotide sequence: TGTGCCATCAGTGAGAGGCAGGGGGCAGGTGGCTACACCTTC.

The chain carries TRBV5-4 and TRBJ1-1; 7 bases match TRBD1. The CDR3 covers 15 residues. With V trimmed by 5 bases and J by 5 bases, 12 bases remained unmatched. Germline V gene lookup returns CDR1 SGHNT and CDR2 YYREEE (reference sequence). This CDR3 is CASRPSTGQQTEAFF. In DNA form, the CDR3 reads TGTGCCAGCAGACCGTCCACGGGACAGCAGACTGAAGCTTTCTTT.

The chain joins TRBV19 to TRBJ1-5, with 10 bases matching TRBD1. Germline CDR1 is LNHDA and CDR2 is SQIVND (reference sequence). The CDR3 length is 15 residues. The V and J ends lost 7 bases and 6 bases, in that order; junction bases with no gene match: 9. The CDR3 nucleotides are TGTGCCAGTACCTACACGGGACAGGGGAGTCAGCCCCAGCATTTT. Translation gives CASTYTGQGSQPQHF.

The chain joins TRBV27 to TRBJ2-5; D might be TRBD2 (6 bases). CDR3 length: 14 residues. V was cut by 6 bases and J by 1 base, with 12 bases left in between. Germline CDR1 MNHEY, CDR2 SMNVEV (reference sequence). The CDR3, as DNA: TGTGCCAGCAGCCTGGACTACCGCCAAGAGACCCAGTACTTC. This gives the protein CASSLDYRQETQYF.

The chain combines TRBV7-9 with TRBJ2-3; D not certain. The CDR3 is made up of 14 amino acids. Germline CDR1 and CDR2: SEHNR and FQNEAQ (reference sequence). Between the trimmed V and J ends, which lost 1 base and 4 bases, there was a span of 9 bases. In DNA, the CDR3 is TGTGCCAGCAGCTTAGACCCTAACCCAGATACGCAGTATTTT. As protein: CASSLDPNPDTQYF.

This chain links TRBV7-2 with TRBJ2-7; no reliable D call. V was clipped by 5 bases and J by 7 bases, with 15 bases between them. CDR1 and CDR2 (germline): SGHTA, FQGNSA. This CDR3 is 13 amino acids long. The CDR3 loop reads CASSPPIAGEQYF. The CDR3 DNA sequence: TGTGCCAGCAGCCCTCCAATAGCTGGGGAGCAGTACTTC. The whole variable domain, remainder taken from reference TRBV7-2 and TRBJ2-7, is GAGVSQSPSNKVTEKGKDVELRCDPISGHTALYWYRQSLGQGLEFLIYFQGNSAPDKSGLPSDRFSAERTGGSVSTLTIQRTQQEDSAVYLCASSPPIAGEQYFGPGTRLTVT.

This clone occurred once. The chain couples TRBV2 to TRBJ2-5, with D uncertain. V was cut by 7 bases and J by 0 bases, with 6 bases left in between. CDR3 length: 12 residues. Looked up from germline, CDR1 is SNHLY and CDR2 is FYNNEI. Here the CDR3 reads CASIGNQETQYF. The DNA of the CDR3 is TGTGCCAGCATTGGCAACCAAGAGACCCAGTACTTC.

The V call is TRBV19, the J call TRBJ2-1; 16 positions match TRBD2. The length of the CDR3 is 21 residues. Germline V gene sequence: CDR1 LNHDA, CDR2 SQIVND (reference sequence). Trimming cost V 4 bases and J 0 bases; bases outside gene matches: 12. The CDR3 here is CASSNTSPGLAGGSSYNEQFF. DNA for the CDR3: TGTGCCAGTAGTAACACGTCCCCGGGACTAGCGGGAGGGAGCTCCTACAATGAGCAGTTCTTC.

There are many counts of this clone. The rearrangement links TRBV2 to TRBJ2-2; 11 nucleotides match TRBD2. CDR1 SNHLY and CDR2 FYNNEI come from the germline V gene. Trimming took 6 bases from V and 2 from J; bases not matched to a gene: 5. The CDR3 covers 16 residues. CDR3 sequence: CASRITSGRNTGELFF. In nucleotides, the CDR3 is TGTGCCAGCAGGATAACTAGCGGGAGAAACACCGGGGAGCTGTTTTTT. Supplemented by reference TRBV2 and TRBJ2-2, the full variable domain reads EPEVTQTPSHQVTQMGQEVILRCVPISNHLYFYWYRQILGQKVEFLVSFYNNEISEKSEIFDDQFSVERPDGSNFTLKIRSTKLEDSAMYFCASRITSGRNTGELFFGEGSRLTVL.

V and J are TRBV6-5 and TRBJ2-7; D may be TRBD1 (5 bases). The CDR3 has 14 residues. Germline CDR1 and CDR2: MNHEY and SVGAGI. Trimming stripped 6 bases from V and 0 bases from J, with 12 bases between. CDR3 region: CASRKTTASYEQYF. Here the CDR3 DNA reads TGTGCCAGCAGGAAAACGACAGCCTCCTACGAGCAGTACTTC.

The V and J genes are TRBV11-2 and TRBJ2-1; TRBD2 matches 9 bases. CDR1 and CDR2 from the germline V gene are SGHAT and FQNNGV. The CDR3 contains 17 residues. J was trimmed by 6 bases and V by 5 bases; bases with no gene match: 14. CDR3 in amino acids: CASSNVLALAGVNEQFF. Here the CDR3 DNA reads TGTGCCAGCAGCAACGTACTGGCACTAGCGGGTGTCAATGAGCAGTTCTTC. Complete variable domain (other parts from reference TRBV11-2 and TRBJ2-1): EAGVAQSPRYKIIEKRQSVAFWCNPISGHATLYWYQQILGQGPKLLIQFQNNGVVDDSQLPKDRFSAERLKGVDSTLKIQPAKLEDSAVYLCASSNVLALAGVNEQFFGPGTRLTVL.

The V and J genes are TRBV11-2 and TRBJ2-3; TRBD1 matches at 9 bases. The CDR3 extends over 16 amino acids. In germline, CDR1 is SGHAT, CDR2 FQNNGV. V gave up 5 bases and J gave up 2 bases; unmatched junction bases: 8. The CDR3: CASSPRTGATTDTQYF. The CDR3 DNA reads TGTGCCAGCAGCCCCAGGACAGGGGCAACCACAGATACGCAGTATTTT.

This chain joins TRBV9 and TRBJ2-3; possible D gene TRBD2, 7 bases. V dropped 1 base and J dropped 1 base, with 13 bases sitting between them. The germline gives CDR1 SGDLS, CDR2 YYNGEE. The CDR3 totals 16 residues. The CDR3 protein is CASSVSGGWGTDTQYF. The DNA of the CDR3 is TGTGCCAGCAGCGTATCGGGGGGCTGGGGCACAGATACGCAGTATTTT.

The V gene is TRBV11-2, the J gene TRBJ2-7; D remains ambiguous. This CDR3 contains 14 residues. V was cut by 4 bases and J by 0 bases, with 10 bases left in between. In germline, CDR1 is SGHAT, CDR2 FQNNGV. This chain's CDR3 is CASSYSGFSYEQYF. The CDR3, as DNA: TGTGCCAGCAGCTATTCCGGGTTCTCCTACGAGCAGTACTTC.

V usage is TRBV18 and J usage is TRBJ2-2; TRBD2 agrees at 10 bases. Germline lookup yields CDR1 KGHSH and CDR2 LQKENI. The J segment lost 7 bases and the V segment lost 3 bases, leaving 11 bases of the junction unmatched. The CDR3 is 17 residues long. CDR3 in DNA: TGTGCCAGCTCACCTCTTTCTAGCGGGAGTCAATACGGGGAGCTGTTTTTT. Protein: CASSPLSSGSQYGELFF.

The CDR3 DNA is TGCGCCAGCAGCTCCGGGACTGTCAATGAGCAGTTCTTC. Its protein is CASSSGTVNEQFF. The chain recombines TRBV10-1 with TRBJ2-1; a weak D match, TRBD2 (6 bases). V gave up 6 bases and J gave up 6 bases, with 12 bases separating them. This CDR3 contains 13 residues. Per the germline V gene, CDR1 is WNHNN and CDR2 is SYGVQD (reference sequence).

This chain links TRBV10-1 with TRBJ1-1; D is perhaps TRBD1 (6 bases). There are 13 residues in the CDR3. Trimming cost V 5 bases and J 3 bases, with 10 bases left between them. CDR1 WNHNN and CDR2 SYGVQD come from the germline V gene (reference sequence). The CDR3 nucleotides read TGCGCCAGCAGTAAGGACAGCCACACTGAAGCTTTCTTT. Translation: CASSKDSHTEAFF.

The rearrangement joins TRBV4-2 to TRBJ2-7; 10 bases agree with TRBD2. CDR3 size: 17 residues. The V gene end was trimmed by 2 bases and the J gene end by 5 bases; junction bases not matched to a gene: 12. From germline, CDR1 is LGHNA and CDR2 YNFKEQ. For the CDR3, the DNA is TGTGCCAGCAGCCAAAGGACGGCTAGCGGGAGTTCCCACGAGCAGTACTTC. Its translation: CASSQRTASGSSHEQYF.

The chain is built from TRBV15 and TRBJ1-2, with 7 bases matching TRBD1. This CDR3 spans 18 amino acids. Germline lookup yields CDR1 LNHNV and CDR2 YYDKDF (reference sequence). V dropped 0 bases and J dropped 4; count of bases not matched to a gene: 14. CDR3 nucleotide sequence: TGTGCCACCAGCAGAGACCTGTATCGGGACAGCAACTTCTATGGCTACACCTTC. This sequence encodes CATSRDLYRDSNFYGYTF. Complete variable domain (other parts from reference TRBV15 and TRBJ1-2): DAMVIQNPRYQVTQFGKPVTLSCSQTLNHNVMYWYQQKSSQAPKLLFHYYDKDFNNEADTPDNFQSRRPNTSFCFLDIRSPGLGDTAMYLCATSRDLYRDSNFYGYTFGSGTRLTVV.

CDR3 protein: CASRSTAVTVEKLFF. DNA for the CDR3: TGTGCCAGTAGATCAACAGCGGTTACGGTTGAAAAACTGTTTTTT. V is TRBV19 and J is TRBJ1-4; D remains unclear. V dropped 6 bases and J dropped 7 bases, with 18 bases sitting between them. CDR1 and CDR2 (germline): LNHDA, SQIVND (reference sequence). The CDR3 is made up of 15 amino acids.

This chain connects TRBV5-4 to TRBJ2-5, with 9 bases identical to TRBD2. Germline V lookup: CDR1 SGHNT, CDR2 YYREEE (reference sequence). The CDR3 totals 17 residues. Trimming at V came to 5 bases and at J to 4 bases, leaving 15 bases not matched to a gene. This CDR3 is CASRSGQTAGGAETQYF. CDR3 nucleotide sequence: TGTGCCAGCAGATCGGGACAGACGGCGGGAGGGGCAGAGACCCAGTACTTC.